Given below is one T cell receptor (beta chain) in context. The antigen is not known. Method: immunoSEQ multiplex PCR; TCRdb's copy keeps in-frame clones and lacks some. The table includes tens of thousands of clones, just over 90% detected once. This sample stems from a study of T cell responses to AZD1222 COVID-19 vaccine. Whole-study results and caveats: Sampling captured repertoires only after the peak T cell response. Donors were chiefly white British, with a greater number of females, and clonal diversity was perhaps underestimated. Spike-specific TCR repertoires showed rising breadth and depth after two AZD1222 doses.

This CDR3 is built from 15 residues. V lost 0 bases, J lost 9 bases, and 6 bases stayed unmatched. Germline V gives CDR1 LNHNV, CDR2 YYDKDF (reference sequence). The source was peripheral blood, collected on day 0 of AZD1222 vaccination. The genes are TRBV15 and TRBJ2-1, with 9 bases matching TRBD1. This sequence was found in an adult in good health. In DNA, the CDR3 is TGTGCCACCAGCAGAGATAAAGGACAGGGGCTTGAGCAGTTCTTC. Translation gives CATSRDKGQGLEQFF.